One and the same sample provided the 9 T cell receptor beta chains below, sequenced in a study of T cells in localized non-small cell lung cancer. TCRdb keeps only in-frame clones here, not all; method: immunoSEQ multiplex PCR. Of about 35,000 clones in the sample, around 93% were seen once. The sample consisted of peripheral blood mononuclear cells, taken before any cancer treatment. The receptor source for this set is a female donor older than 55 with stage II lung adenocarcinoma.

CDR3 DNA sequence: TGTGCCTGGAGGATCCAGGGGCGAACTAACTATGGCTACACCTTC. This gives the protein CAWRIQGRTNYGYTF. The chain combines TRBV30 with TRBJ1-2; weak D call: TRBD1 (6 bases). Germline CDR1 is GTSNPN and CDR2 is SVGIG (reference sequence). The CDR3 totals 15 residues. V lost 3 bases and J 0 bases, leaving 14 bases between the germline ends.

J is TRBJ1-2 and V is TRBV6-1, with a possible D match to TRBD1 (5 bases). CDR3 length: 12 residues. Trimming took 8 bases from V and 2 from J, leaving 9 bases between them. Germline CDR1 MNHNS, CDR2 SASEGT. CDR3 protein: CASAGGNYGYTF. As DNA, the CDR3 is TGTGCCAGCGCTGGGGGGAACTATGGCTACACCTTC.

The genes are TRBV28 and TRBJ2-1; D remains ambiguous. This CDR3 region has 13 residues. Trimming took 2 bases from V and 8 from J, leaving 10 bases between them. The germline V gene encodes CDR1 MDHEN and CDR2 SYDVKM. As DNA, the CDR3 is TGTGCCAGCAGTTTAAGTGTCCCGCATGAGCAGTTCTTC. This sequence encodes CASSLSVPHEQFF.

The rearrangement links TRBV29-1 to TRBJ1-1; 8 bases fit TRBD1. J lost 7 bases, V lost 7 bases, and 11 bases had no gene match. CDR1 is SQVTM, CDR2 ANQGSEA, per germline. The CDR3 has 13 residues. This CDR3 is CSADLGQEGEAFF. CDR3 sequence (DNA): TGCAGCGCCGACCTGGGACAGGAGGGTGAAGCTTTCTTT.

The rearrangement uses TRBV7-9 and TRBJ1-1, with D unclear. Trimming shortened V by 7 bases and J by 0 bases, and 6 bases separated the two germline ends. Germline V gene data show CDR1 as SEHNR and CDR2 as FQNEAQ (reference sequence). CDR3 length equals 12 residues. CDR3 DNA: TGTGCCAGCACCGAGATGAACACTGAAGCTTTCTTT. It specifies CASTEMNTEAFF.

The chain joins TRBV28 to TRBJ2-7, with D uncertain. V was cut by 1 base and J by 6 bases, with 7 bases left in between. Germline CDR1 reads MDHEN; CDR2 reads SYDVKM. The CDR3 is 12 residues long. Here the CDR3 reads CASSLLKGEQYF. CDR3 sequence (DNA): TGTGCCAGCAGTTTATTAAAAGGCGAGCAGTACTTC.

This rearrangement joins TRBV2 to TRBJ2-1; D gene uncertain. The CDR3 spans 13 residues. Per the germline V gene, CDR1 is SNHLY and CDR2 is FYNNEI. The V end was cut by 11 bases, the J end by 4 bases, with 15 bases between. The CDR3 DNA follows: TGTGCCTGTACCCTCGGACGGTACAATGAGCAGTTCTTC. It encodes CACTLGRYNEQFF.

The chain carries TRBV15 and TRBJ2-2; D is unresolved. Germline V gene sequence: CDR1 LNHNV, CDR2 YYDKDF (reference sequence). Trimming left V 0 bases short and J 4 bases short, with 12 bases between. This CDR3 comprises 16 residues. The CDR3 sequence is CATSRDRRIVTGELFF. The CDR3 region has the DNA TGTGCCACCAGCAGAGATCGCCGCATCGTCACCGGGGAGCTGTTTTTT.

This chain links TRBV19 with TRBJ2-3; TRBD2 aligns across 7 bases. The CDR3 covers 16 residues. Germline CDR1 is LNHDA and CDR2 is SQIVND (reference sequence). Trimming removed 4 bases from V and 2 bases from J; junction bases left unmatched: 9. CDR3 residues: CASSTRESGYTDTQYF. CDR3 coding DNA: TGTGCCAGTAGTACGCGGGAGTCAGGGTACACAGATACGCAGTATTTT.